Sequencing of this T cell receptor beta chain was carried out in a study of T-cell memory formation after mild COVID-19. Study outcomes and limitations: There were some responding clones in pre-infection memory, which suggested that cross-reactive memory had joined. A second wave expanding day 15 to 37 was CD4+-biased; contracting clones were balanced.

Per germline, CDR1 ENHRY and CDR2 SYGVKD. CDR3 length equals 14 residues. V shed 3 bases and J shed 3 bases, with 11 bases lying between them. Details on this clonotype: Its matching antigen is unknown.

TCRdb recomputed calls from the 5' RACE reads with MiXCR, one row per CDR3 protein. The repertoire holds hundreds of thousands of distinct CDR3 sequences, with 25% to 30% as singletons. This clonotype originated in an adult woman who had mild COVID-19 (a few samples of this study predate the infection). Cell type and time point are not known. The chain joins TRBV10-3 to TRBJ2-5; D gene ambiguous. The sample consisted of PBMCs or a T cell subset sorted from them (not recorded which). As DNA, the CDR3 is TGTGCCATCAGTGATACGACTGAGAAAGAGACCCAGTACTTC. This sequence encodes CAISDTTEKETQYF.